This T cell receptor (beta chain) was obtained from a study of control samples from healthy donors and cancer patients. The assay was immunoSEQ multiplex PCR, and TCRdb's table has in-frame clones only and misses some. This table has 150,000 or so clones, 85% to 90% appearing once. J gave up 4 bases and V 5 bases, and 11 bases lay outside the gene matches. Germline values: CDR1 SNHLY, CDR2 FYNNEI. The CDR3 runs 16 residues. This sequence joins TRBV2 and TRBJ1-2, with 9 bases that match TRBD1. The sequenced sample was blood. The receptor was isolated from a woman aged 25 to 45 in good health. The CDR3 coding sequence is TGTGCCAGCAGTCTCAACCGGGACAGGGCGGTCTATGGCTACACCTTC. This sequence encodes CASSLNRDRAVYGYTF.